This entry is about one TCR beta chain. The data are from a study of cytotoxic CD8 clonotypes in ibrutinib-treated CLL. Measured with immunoSEQ multiplex PCR; TCRdb has only the in-frame clones, and not every one. The sample carries hundreds of thousands of clones, about four fifths recorded once. CDR3 length: 15 residues. The V and J ends lost 7 bases and 3 bases respectively, with 18 bases between them. CDR1 and CDR2 from the germline V gene are MDHEN and SYDVKM. This material consisted of PBMCs, taken after 12 months of ibrutinib treatment. The chain has TRBV28 and TRBJ2-5; perhaps TRBD2 as D (7 bases). This receptor was taken from a human donor with chronic lymphocytic leukemia. CDR3 coding DNA: TGTGCCAGCAAGCGGGGCAGGGGAATGGAAGAGACCCAGTACTTC. This gives the protein CASKRGRGMEETQYF. The full variable domain, in which reference TRBV28 and TRBJ2-5 provide the parts outside the CDR3, is DVKVTQSSRYLVKRTGEKVFLECVQDMDHENMFWYRQDPGLGLRLIYFSYDVKMKEKGDIPEGYSVSREKKERFSLILESASTNQTSMYLCASKRGRGMEETQYFGPGTRLLVL.